This T cell receptor beta chain comes out of a study of cytomegalovirus exposure and HLA in healthy donors. Study results and caveats: Overall, approximately 150 TCR beta chains were annotated as cytomegalovirus-associated. After further analysis at a later stage, around 17,000 TCR beta sequences were associated with HLA alleles at 0.05 false discovery rate. Specific recognition of CMV antigens was confirmed in vitro for a few chains (all CMV-associated).

Amplification used 60 Vbeta primers and 13 Jbeta primers. The assay was immunoSEQ multiplex PCR, and TCRdb's table has in-frame clones only and misses some. This table has some 240,000 clones, 92% appearing once. The germline V and J ends were trimmed by 0 bases and 8 bases, with 8 bases remaining between them. CDR1 MNHEY and CDR2 SMNVEV come from the germline V gene (reference sequence). This CDR3 has 13 amino acids. It was healthy bone marrow donors who served as donors. A word on this clone: The antigen is not known.

This TCR came from a girl aged 2 to 9 in good health and CMV-seronegative. The rearrangement uses TRBV27 and TRBJ2-1; a possible D gene is TRBD1 (6 bases). Sequencing was carried out using PBMCs. The CDR3 DNA follows: TGTGCCAGCAGTTTATCGAGGACAGATGAGCAGTTCTTC. It specifies CASSLSRTDEQFF.